This passage covers 19 T cell receptor beta chains from one sample sequenced in a study of T cell responses to AZD1222 COVID-19 vaccine. Here immunoSEQ multiplex PCR was the method, and the copy in TCRdb shows in-frame clones only, minus some. The data show around 67,000 clones, with about 85% seen just once and 21% held by the top ten. The sequenced sample was peripheral blood, obtained on day 0 of AZD1222 vaccination. Receptors were obtained from an adult in good health.

The chain employs TRBV2 and TRBJ1-5; 8 nucleotides align to TRBD1. J lost 2 bases, V lost 3 bases, and 0 bases had no gene match. Germline V lookup: CDR1 SNHLY, CDR2 FYNNEI. The CDR3 has 14 residues. CDR3 in amino acids: CASSEGQGNQPQHF. CDR3 in DNA: TGTGCCAGCAGTGAGGGACAGGGCAATCAGCCCCAGCATTTT.

The chain joins TRBV28 to TRBJ1-3; tentatively, D is TRBD1 (6 bases). Germline V gene sequence: CDR1 MDHEN, CDR2 SYDVKM. The CDR3 loop spans 19 amino acids. Trimming shortened V by 4 bases and J by 0 bases, and 22 bases separated the two germline ends. The CDR3 protein is CASSYPSGEGTISGNTIYF. DNA for the CDR3: TGTGCCAGCAGTTACCCCTCGGGGGAGGGGACAATCTCTGGAAACACCATATATTTT.

V usage is TRBV19 and J usage is TRBJ2-2, with D maybe TRBD1 (6 bases). Germline CDR1 and CDR2: LNHDA and SQIVND (reference sequence). Trimming stripped 6 bases from V and 0 bases from J, with 14 bases between. The CDR3 loop spans 16 amino acids. CDR3 coding DNA: TGTGCCAGTAGACAAGCCGGGACACCGAACACCGGGGAGCTGTTTTTT. Translation: CASRQAGTPNTGELFF.

J is TRBJ2-6 and V is TRBV5-1; weak D call: TRBD1 (6 bases). V was clipped by 2 bases and J by 0 bases, with 15 bases between them. CDR1 is SGHRS and CDR2 is YFSETQ in the germline V gene. This CDR3 comprises 18 residues. This CDR3 is CASSFSQDSVSGANVLTF. Here the CDR3 DNA reads TGCGCCAGCAGCTTTAGTCAGGACAGTGTCTCTGGGGCCAACGTCCTGACTTTC.

This clone has a single count. The chain employs TRBV19 and TRBJ2-3; the D is unclear. Trimming shortened V by 3 bases and J by 3 bases, and 7 bases separated the two germline ends. Germline lookup yields CDR1 LNHDA and CDR2 SQIVND (reference sequence). The CDR3 length is 13 residues. The CDR3 protein is CASSIVGTDTQYF. The CDR3 bases are TGTGCCAGTAGTATCGTGGGTACAGATACGCAGTATTTT.

The chain joins TRBV6-4 to TRBJ1-1; 11 positions match TRBD1. The CDR3 extends over 16 amino acids. Per germline, CDR1 MRHNA and CDR2 SNTAGT. Unmatched junction bases numbered 7, after V lost 6 bases and J lost 1 base. The CDR3 sequence is CASRNRTGGANTEAFF. Written as DNA, the CDR3 is TGTGCCAGCAGGAATAGGACAGGGGGCGCGAACACTGAAGCTTTCTTT.

Turning to this clone: This sample also contains other DNA sequences that code for the same CDR3. The chain has TRBV20-1 and TRBJ1-5; D is uncertain. Germline V gene data show CDR1 as DFQATT and CDR2 as SNEGSKA (reference sequence). This CDR3 has 11 amino acids. The V end lost 1 base, the J end lost 6 bases, and 4 bases lay between the germline ends. The CDR3 bases are TGCAGTGCTAGAGTGGGTCAGCCCCAGCATTTT. Amino acids: CSARVGQPQHF.

This rearrangement joins TRBV6-5 to TRBJ1-1; perhaps TRBD1 as D (5 bases). With 2 bases removed from V and 1 base from J, the gap between germline ends came to 8 bases. This CDR3 has 14 amino acids. Germline loops: CDR1 MNHEY, CDR2 SVGAGI. CDR3 in DNA: TGTGCCAGCAGTTACGACGGGACGAACACTGAAGCTTTCTTT. Protein: CASSYDGTNTEAFF.

CDR3 loop: CASNNRGNQPQHF. CDR3 nucleotides: TGTGCCAGCAATAACAGGGGAAATCAGCCCCAGCATTTT. The chain carries TRBV28 and TRBJ1-5; the match to TRBD1 covers 7 bases. The CDR3 totals 13 residues. After removal of 7 bases from V and 4 bases from J, the junction contained 4 bases not matched to a gene. Germline CDR1 and CDR2: MDHEN and SYDVKM.

The chain recombines TRBV19 with TRBJ2-2; no clear D. The CDR3 extends over 16 amino acids. V was shortened by 5 bases and J by 3 bases, with 16 bases between the two germline ends. CDR1 and CDR2 from the germline V gene are LNHDA and SQIVND (reference sequence). CDR3 residues: CASSSWTQDYTGELFF. CDR3 in DNA: TGTGCCAGTAGTTCCTGGACGCAGGATTACACCGGGGAGCTGTTTTTT.

The chain uses TRBV29-1 and TRBJ2-7, with TRBD2 matching over 11 bases. The CDR3 contains 13 residues. The germline V gene has CDR1 SQVTM and CDR2 ANQGSEA. J lost 4 bases, V lost 5 bases, and 4 bases had no gene match. The CDR3 region has the DNA TGCAGCGTTCCGGGACTAGCGGCGTACGAGCAGTACTTC. Its translation is CSVPGLAAYEQYF.

V is TRBV19 and J is TRBJ1-3; D is unclear. The germline V gene has CDR1 LNHDA and CDR2 SQIVND (reference sequence). This CDR3 comprises 13 residues. The ends were cut back, 7 bases at V and 2 bases at J, with 9 bases in the middle. The CDR3 reads CASTRVAGNTIYF. The CDR3 region has the DNA TGTGCCAGTACCCGGGTGGCTGGAAACACCATATATTTT.

Only one count was recorded for this clone. The V call is TRBV29-1, the J call TRBJ1-3; the D is unclear. Trimming took 3 bases from V and 8 from J, leaving 11 bases between them. Germline CDR1 SQVTM, CDR2 ANQGSEA. The CDR3 spans 12 residues. The CDR3 nucleotides read TGCAGCGTTGACAACTCTGGGGACACCATATATTTT. Its translation is CSVDNSGDTIYF.

The V call is TRBV6-1, the J call TRBJ1-1; 7 nucleotides agree with TRBD1. V shed 0 bases, J shed 6 bases, and the junction held 7 bases outside the gene matches. The CDR3 runs to 15 residues. Germline CDR1 MNHNS, CDR2 SASEGT. The CDR3 loop is CASSEALQGKSEAFF. The CDR3 nucleotides read TGTGCCAGCAGTGAAGCCCTACAGGGGAAATCTGAAGCTTTCTTT.

This clone appeared a single time. The chain carries TRBV18 and TRBJ1-1, with 8 nucleotides matching TRBD1. Germline V gene data show CDR1 as KGHSH and CDR2 as LQKENI. V was clipped by 2 bases and J by 6 bases; unmatched bases: 8. The length of the CDR3 is 15 residues. CDR3 protein: CASSPRTGKVSEAFF. DNA of the CDR3: TGTGCCAGCTCACCAAGGACAGGGAAGGTCTCTGAAGCTTTCTTT. Full variable domain (rest looked up from reference TRBV18 and TRBJ1-1): NAGVMQNPRHLVRRRGQEARLRCSPMKGHSHVYWYRQLPEEGLKFMVYLQKENIIDESGMPKERFSAEFPKEGPSILRIQQVVRGDSAAYFCASSPRTGKVSEAFFGQGTRLTVV.

V and J are TRBV19 and TRBJ1-2; 7 positions agree with TRBD1. Germline values: CDR1 LNHDA, CDR2 SQIVND (reference sequence). The length of the CDR3 is 14 residues. J gave up 2 bases and V 6 bases, and 6 bases lay outside the gene matches. The DNA of the CDR3 is TGTGCCAGTAGAACTCCGGGACAGAACTATGGCTACACCTTC. This sequence encodes CASRTPGQNYGYTF.

The CDR3 loop reads CASSVPTGDVADTQYF. The CDR3 coding sequence is TGCGCCAGCAGCGTACCGACAGGGGACGTGGCAGATACGCAGTATTTT. The genes are TRBV5-1 and TRBJ2-3, with TRBD1 identical over 8 bases. Germline CDR1 reads SGHRS; CDR2 reads YFSETQ. This CDR3 has 16 residues. J gave up 4 bases and V 4 bases, and 11 bases lay outside the gene matches.

The chain employs TRBV7-2 and TRBJ2-2, with 10 bases identical to TRBD2. From germline, CDR1 is SGHTA and CDR2 FQGNSA. V dropped 4 bases and J dropped 6; count of bases not matched to a gene: 2. The CDR3 has 14 residues. The CDR3 sequence is CASSSAGGPGELFF. The CDR3 DNA sequence: TGTGCCAGCAGCTCAGCGGGGGGGCCCGGGGAGCTGTTTTTT. Drawing the rest from reference TRBV7-2 and TRBJ2-2, the complete variable domain is GAGVSQSPSNKVTEKGKDVELRCDPISGHTALYWYRQSLGQGLEFLIYFQGNSAPDKSGLPSDRFSAERTGGSVSTLTIQRTQQEDSAVYLCASSSAGGPGELFFGEGSRLTVL.

This chain joins TRBV14 and TRBJ2-5, with 7 bases matching TRBD1. Germline CDR1 is SGHDN and CDR2 is FVKESK. V was clipped by 4 bases and J by 4 bases; unmatched bases: 6. The CDR3 consists of 14 residues. CDR3 in amino acids: CASSRNRGSETQYF. The CDR3 DNA is TGTGCCAGCAGCCGAAACAGGGGATCAGAGACCCAGTACTTC.